Listed here are 12 T cell receptor beta chains from one sample, sequenced in a study of blood T cells in healthy people across ages. A sample-barcoded 5' primer and a J-beta primer mix were used in a second PCR of roughly 7 to 11 cycles. TCRdb processed the 5' RACE reads anew with MiXCR; each CDR3 protein has one entry. The table has roughly 1.5 million distinct CDR3 sequences, approximately 43% seen once. Sequencing was carried out using blood. These receptor sequences come from a woman in her late teens or twenties in good health.

This sequence joins TRBV6-2 or TRBV6-3 and TRBJ2-7, with D perhaps TRBD2 (5 bases). This CDR3 region has 14 residues. The germline V and J ends were trimmed by 4 bases and 3 bases, with 13 bases remaining between them. CDR1 is MNHEY, CDR2 SVGEGT, per germline. The CDR3 sequence: CASSSYGIHYEQYF. The CDR3, as DNA: TGTGCCAGCAGTTCTTACGGGATCCACTACGAGCAGTACTTC.

This clonotype appeared a few times. V and J are TRBV20-1 and TRBJ2-7; D unresolved. V was pared by 0 bases and J by 2 bases, with 14 bases between. Germline lookup yields CDR1 DFQATT and CDR2 SNEGSKA (reference sequence). This CDR3 spans 15 amino acids. CDR3 protein: CSARDRSRSPYEQYF. CDR3 sequence (DNA): TGCAGTGCTAGAGATCGGAGTAGGTCCCCCTACGAGCAGTACTTC.

The CDR3 bases are TGCAGCGTGGGTGACAGGGGGCCTGTCGGCTACACCTTC. It specifies CSVGDRGPVGYTF. The chain employs TRBV29-1 and TRBJ1-2; TRBD1 aligns across 10 bases. V was clipped by 6 bases and J by 8 bases; unmatched bases: 9. The length of the CDR3 is 13 residues. CDR1 is SQVTM and CDR2 is ANQGSEA in the germline V gene.

The CDR3 is CASRPSQNYGYTF. In DNA, the CDR3 is TGTGCCAGCAGGCCCTCACAGAACTATGGCTACACCTTC. The gene calls are TRBV6-5 and TRBJ1-2; no clear D gene. Trimming shortened V by 6 bases and J by 2 bases, and 10 bases separated the two germline ends. The CDR3 sequence is 13 residues long. CDR1 is MNHEY, CDR2 SVGAGI, per germline.

V is TRBV7-8 and J is TRBJ2-1; 10 bases are a match to TRBD2. Germline CDR1 SGHVS, CDR2 FQNEAQ. The trim removed 3 bases at V and 3 bases at J, leaving 11 bases unmatched. The CDR3 runs to 18 residues. DNA for the CDR3: TGTGCCAGCAGCTTTCAAAACGGGACTAGCGATTTCTACAATGAGCAGTTCTTC. Translation: CASSFQNGTSDFYNEQFF.

The gene calls are TRBV12-3 or TRBV12-4 and TRBJ1-5; tentative D call: TRBD1 (5 bases). Trimming removed 8 bases at V and 2 bases at J, with 16 bases between. The CDR3 length is 15 residues. CDR3 loop: CASGGGMRGNQPQHF. In nucleotides, the CDR3 is TGTGCCAGCGGGGGAGGTATGAGGGGCAATCAGCCCCAGCATTTT.

This clonotype was detected a few times. V is TRBV12-3 or TRBV12-4 and J is TRBJ2-7, with D tentatively TRBD2 (6 bases). Trimming stripped 5 bases from V and 2 bases from J, with 16 bases between. CDR3 length: 15 residues. CDR3 residues: CASSPTSRKPYEQYF. The DNA of the CDR3 is TGTGCCAGCAGTCCTACTAGCCGAAAACCCTACGAGCAGTACTTC.

This clonotype was detected only a few times. The chain combines TRBV6-2 or TRBV6-3 with TRBJ2-5; 7 positions agree with TRBD1. CDR3 length: 14 amino acids. In germline, CDR1 is MNHEY, CDR2 SVGEGT. Trimming removed 6 bases from V and 2 bases from J; junction bases left unmatched: 6. As DNA, the CDR3 is TGTGCCAGCAGACCGACAGGGTTGCAAGAGACCCAGTACTTC. It codes for CASRPTGLQETQYF.

This clonotype was seen more than once but under ten times. This chain connects TRBV28 to TRBJ1-1, with 7 bases matching TRBD1. J gave up 4 bases and V 2 bases, and 4 bases lay outside the gene matches. This CDR3 is 14 amino acids long. CDR1 is MDHEN and CDR2 is SYDVKM in the germline V gene. As DNA, the CDR3 is TGTGCCAGCAGTTTAAAGGGGGCAGTCACTGAAGCTTTCTTT. Translated: CASSLKGAVTEAFF. The whole variable domain, filled in from reference TRBV28 and TRBJ1-1, reads DVKVTQSSRYLVKRTGEKVFLECVQDMDHENMFWYRQDPGLGLRLIYFSYDVKMKEKGDIPEGYSVSREKKERFSLILESASTNQTSMYLCASSLKGAVTEAFFGQGTRLTVV.

On this clonotype: One base away lies a much larger clone, so this may be a sequencing read error. In nucleotides, the CDR3 is TGTGCCAGCAGCCAAGAAGCTTGGCCCTACGAGCAGTACTTC. Translation gives CASSQEAWPYEQYF. The V call is TRBV14, the J call TRBJ2-7; D is ambiguous. The CDR3 is made up of 14 amino acids. The V gene lost 0 bases and the J gene lost 2 bases, with 8 bases spanning the gap. Germline loops: CDR1 SGHDN, CDR2 FVKESK.

CDR3 DNA sequence: TGCAGTGCTAGCCAGGGCATGAACACTGAAGCTTTCTTT. Residues: CSASQGMNTEAFF. The rearrangement joins TRBV20-1 to TRBJ1-1; D may be TRBD1 (5 bases). From germline, CDR1 is DFQATT and CDR2 SNEGSKA (reference sequence). V lost 3 bases and J lost 0, with 8 bases in between. The CDR3 length is 13 residues.

The V gene is TRBV19, the J gene TRBJ2-7; D is possibly TRBD1 or TRBD2 (6 bases each). CDR1 and CDR2 from the germline V gene are LNHDA and SQIVND (reference sequence). This CDR3 comprises 16 residues. V was trimmed by 5 bases and J by 6 bases, leaving 23 bases between them. This CDR3 is CASSSQAGGGFVEQYF. CDR3 nucleotide sequence: TGTGCCAGTAGTTCTCAGGCCGGGGGCGGTTTTGTCGAGCAGTACTTC.